What follows are 20 T cell receptor beta chains derived from one specimen sequenced in a study of shared clonotypes between healthy human individuals. The method was immunoSEQ multiplex PCR; TCRdb's version includes in-frame clones alone and lacks a portion of them. Of around 1 million clones listed, approximately 80% were seen once; the top ten hold nearly 1.5%. Sequencing was performed on memory CD4+ T cells sorted from blood. Subset: CD45RA-negative fraction. These receptors all come from a man between 18 and 35 years old in good health.

The genes are TRBV30 and TRBJ2-7, with D possibly matching TRBD2 (6 bases). The CDR3 totals 13 residues. Germline V CDR1 and CDR2: GTSNPN, SVGIG (reference sequence). V dropped 0 bases and J dropped 7 bases, with 13 bases sitting between them. The CDR3 sequence is CAWSVLRGGEQYF. The CDR3 DNA follows: TGTGCCTGGAGTGTACTTAGAGGAGGGGAGCAGTACTTC.

The rearrangement links TRBV27 to TRBJ1-5; D is uncertain. V was pared by 5 bases and J by 0 bases, with 8 bases between. Germline V gene sequence: CDR1 MNHEY, CDR2 SMNVEV (reference sequence). The CDR3 extends over 14 amino acids. The CDR3 sequence is CASSQSGSNQPQHF. The CDR3 DNA sequence: TGTGCCAGCAGTCAGAGTGGTAGCAATCAGCCCCAGCATTTT.

The chain employs TRBV18 and TRBJ2-1, with TRBD2 identical over 7 bases. The CDR3 totals 14 residues. The germline V gene encodes CDR1 KGHSH and CDR2 LQKENI. The ends lost 6 bases at V and 2 bases at J; junction bases unmatched: 4. CDR3 sequence: CASSEGLPYNEQFF. DNA of the CDR3: TGTGCCAGCTCTGAGGGACTACCCTACAATGAGCAGTTCTTC.

With respect to this clone: Other DNA sequences within the sample encode an identical CDR3. The chain has TRBV6-6 and TRBJ1-2; D gene unclear. V dropped 6 bases and J dropped 0 bases, with 8 bases sitting between them. Looked up from germline, CDR1 is MNHNY and CDR2 is SVGAGI (reference sequence). The CDR3 is 13 amino acids. In DNA, the CDR3 is TGTGCCAGCAGCCCGGGAGCTAACTATGGCTACACCTTC. Its translation: CASSPGANYGYTF.

The rearrangement uses TRBV5-1 and TRBJ1-6; D possibly corresponds to TRBD1 (5 bases). This CDR3 is 18 amino acids long. Germline V gives CDR1 SGHRS, CDR2 YFSETQ. Between the trimmed V and J ends, which lost 0 bases and 0 bases, there was a span of 13 bases. The CDR3 loop is CASSLDGDVSSYNSPLHF. As DNA, the CDR3 is TGCGCCAGCAGCTTGGATGGGGACGTCAGCTCCTATAATTCACCCCTCCACTTT.

The CDR3 protein is CASRSRAPRRETQYF. CDR3 DNA sequence: TGTGCCAGCAGGTCCCGGGCCCCAAGGCGGGAGACCCAGTACTTC. The chain carries TRBV6-5 and TRBJ2-5, with D uncertain. The CDR3 extends over 15 amino acids. Germline lookup yields CDR1 MNHEY and CDR2 SVGAGI. Trimming stripped 6 bases from V and 5 bases from J, with 19 bases between.

This clone was seen a few times. CDR3: CASSRQGAREKLFF. CDR3 nucleotides: TGTGCCAGCAGTCGACAGGGGGCGAGGGAAAAACTGTTTTTT. The chain carries TRBV6-5 and TRBJ1-4, with 10 positions matching TRBD1. V lost 5 bases, J lost 8 bases, and 5 bases stayed unmatched. The CDR3 covers 14 residues. The germline V gene encodes CDR1 MNHEY and CDR2 SVGAGI.

The chain is built from TRBV9 and TRBJ2-3; the match to TRBD2 covers 11 bases. Germline values: CDR1 SGDLS, CDR2 YYNGEE. Trimming at V came to 2 bases and at J to 0 bases, leaving 11 bases not matched to a gene. CDR3 length: 19 amino acids. CDR3 nucleotide sequence: TGTGCCAGCAGCGTCCCTACTAGCGGGAGTTCCACTAGCACAGATACGCAGTATTTT. Translation: CASSVPTSGSSTSTDTQYF. Filled out from reference TRBV9 and TRBJ2-3, the complete variable domain reads DSGVTQTPKHLITATGQRVTLRCSPRSGDLSVYWYQQSLDQGLQFLIQYYNGEERAKGNILERFSAQQFPDLHSELNLSSLELGDSALYFCASSVPTSGSSTSTDTQYFGPGTRLTVL.

V usage is TRBV19 and J usage is TRBJ1-4, with D perhaps matching TRBD1 (6 bases). The CDR3 has 14 amino acids. Looked up from germline, CDR1 is LNHDA and CDR2 is SQIVND (reference sequence). The V end was cut by 5 bases, the J end by 4 bases, with 11 bases between. This chain's CDR3 is CASSATGLNEKLFF. The CDR3 coding sequence is TGTGCCAGTAGTGCGACAGGCCTTAATGAAAAACTGTTTTTT.

This sequence joins TRBV7-2 and TRBJ2-3, with no clear D. Trimming removed 4 bases from V and 5 bases from J, with 13 bases in between. The CDR3 loop spans 14 amino acids. Germline V gene data show CDR1 as SGHTA and CDR2 as FQGNSA. The CDR3 spells CASSSTIRGDTQYF. The CDR3 DNA is TGTGCCAGCAGCTCGACGATTCGAGGAGATACGCAGTATTTT.

The gene calls are TRBV14 and TRBJ1-1; no clear D gene. The CDR3 runs to 12 residues. Germline CDR1 reads SGHDN; CDR2 reads FVKESK. Trimming cost V 0 bases and J 8 bases, with 7 bases left between them. The CDR3 sequence: CASSQEVGEAFF. For the CDR3, the DNA is TGTGCCAGCAGCCAAGAGGTAGGCGAAGCTTTCTTT.

The chain is built from TRBV10-1 and TRBJ2-1, with 11 bases lining up with TRBD2. V dropped 8 bases and J dropped 9; count of bases not matched to a gene: 12. Germline V gene lookup returns CDR1 WNHNN and CDR2 SYGVQD (reference sequence). The CDR3 length is 15 residues. The CDR3 region has the DNA TGCGCCAGCTCATTAGCGGGAGGGCCTAACGGTGAGCAGTTCTTC. It codes for CASSLAGGPNGEQFF.

A few counts support this clone. The chain uses TRBV5-1 and TRBJ1-1; maybe TRBD1 (5 bases). The CDR3 length is 15 residues. CDR1 is SGHRS, CDR2 YFSETQ, per germline. V lost 1 base, J lost 1 base, and 11 bases lay in between. The CDR3, as DNA: TGCGCCAGCAGCTTGTCAGGCAGGGCGAACACTGAAGCTTTCTTT. Amino acid sequence: CASSLSGRANTEAFF. Full variable domain (rest looked up from reference TRBV5-1 and TRBJ1-1): KAGVTQTPRYLIKTRGQQVTLSCSPISGHRSVSWYQQTPGQGLQFLFEYFSETQRNKGNFPGRFSGRQFSNSRSEMNVSTLELGDSALYLCASSLSGRANTEAFFGQGTRLTVV.

The chain recombines TRBV29-1 with TRBJ2-2, with D perhaps TRBD2 (5 bases). The length of the CDR3 is 12 residues. The V gene's germline CDR1 is SQVTM and CDR2 ANQGSEA. Trimming took off 4 bases at V and 7 bases at J, with 10 bases between the two ends. In DNA form, the CDR3 reads TGCAGCGTTGGATCGGGAAGCGGGGAGCTGTTTTTT. The encoded protein is CSVGSGSGELFF.

Comment on this clone: Within the sample, other DNA sequences also encode this same CDR3. The chain joins TRBV4-1 to TRBJ2-3; D call uncertain. This CDR3 contains 11 residues. From germline, CDR1 is MGHRA and CDR2 YSYEKL. The V end lost 3 bases, the J end lost 4 bases, and 2 bases lay between the germline ends. CDR3 amino acids: CASSQADTQYF. The CDR3 bases are TGCGCCAGCAGCCAGGCAGATACGCAGTATTTT.

This chain joins TRBV9 and TRBJ1-6; no reliable D call. CDR1 is SGDLS and CDR2 is YYNGEE in the germline V gene. There are 17 residues in the CDR3. Trimming shortened V by 0 bases and J by 4 bases, and 14 bases separated the two germline ends. The CDR3 nucleotides read TGTGCCAGCAGCGTAGAGTACCGGGTCAGATATAATTCACCCCTCCACTTT. It specifies CASSVEYRVRYNSPLHF. Full variable domain (missing parts from reference TRBV9 and TRBJ1-6): DSGVTQTPKHLITATGQRVTLRCSPRSGDLSVYWYQQSLDQGLQFLIQYYNGEERAKGNILERFSAQQFPDLHSELNLSSLELGDSALYFCASSVEYRVRYNSPLHFGNGTRLTVT.

The V call is TRBV6-6, the J call TRBJ2-5; TRBD1 matches 8 bases. The V segment lost 5 bases and the J segment 7 bases; nucleotides outside the gene matches: 9. Germline V CDR1 and CDR2: MNHNY, SVGAGI (reference sequence). The CDR3 spans 14 residues. This chain's CDR3 is CASSEDRAGGTQYF. CDR3 nucleotides: TGTGCCAGCAGTGAGGACAGGGCCGGGGGGACCCAGTACTTC.

The rearrangement uses TRBV12-2 and TRBJ2-7; TRBD2 was called by the table and not checked on the DNA. TRBV12-2 is given as a pseudogene. The CDR3 contains 15 residues. The CDR3 DNA follows: TGTGCAAGTCGCCTCGCGGGAGGTCCCTTCTACGAGCAGTACTTC. Translation: CASRLAGGPFYEQYF.

This chain joins TRBV28 and TRBJ1-1; TRBD1 is a possible D gene (6 bases). The CDR3 is made up of 15 amino acids. The V end lost 2 bases, the J end lost 1 base, and 11 bases lay between the germline ends. Germline-derived CDR1 and CDR2 are MDHEN and SYDVKM. The CDR3 here is CASSLGGQRNTEAFF. The CDR3 DNA follows: TGTGCCAGCAGTTTAGGGGGCCAGAGGAACACTGAAGCTTTCTTT.

The rearrangement joins TRBV7-8 to TRBJ1-6; D ambiguous. Trimming left V 3 bases short and J 8 bases short, with 14 bases between. CDR3 length: 15 amino acids. The germline CDR1 and CDR2 sequences are SGHVS and FQNEAQ. CDR3 sequence: CASSFGGAGDSPLHF. The CDR3 DNA reads as TGTGCCAGCAGCTTCGGTGGCGCTGGGGATTCACCCCTCCACTTT.